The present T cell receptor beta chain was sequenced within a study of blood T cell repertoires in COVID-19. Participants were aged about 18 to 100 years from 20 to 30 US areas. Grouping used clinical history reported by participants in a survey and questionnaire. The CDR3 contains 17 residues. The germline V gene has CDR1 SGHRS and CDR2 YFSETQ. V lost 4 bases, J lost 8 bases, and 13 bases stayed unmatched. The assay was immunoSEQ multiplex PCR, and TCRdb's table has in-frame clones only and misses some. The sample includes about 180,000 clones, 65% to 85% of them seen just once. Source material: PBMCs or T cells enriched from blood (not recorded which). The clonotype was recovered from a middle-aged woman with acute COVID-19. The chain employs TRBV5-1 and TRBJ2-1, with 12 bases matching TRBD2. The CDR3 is CASSPRRTSGNVHEQFF. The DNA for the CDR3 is TGCGCCAGCAGCCCACGGAGGACTAGCGGGAATGTACATGAGCAGTTCTTC. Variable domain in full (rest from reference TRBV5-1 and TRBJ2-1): KAGVTQTPRYLIKTRGQQVTLSCSPISGHRSVSWYQQTPGQGLQFLFEYFSETQRNKGNFPGRFSGRQFSNSRSEMNVSTLELGDSALYLCASSPRRTSGNVHEQFFGPGTRLTVL.